A selection of T cell receptor beta chains follows, all from one sample in a study of T cell responses to AZD1222 COVID-19 vaccine. TCRdb's copy holds only in-frame clones and misses some; the assay was immunoSEQ multiplex PCR. The sample yields 120,000 or so clones, roughly 91% seen once. The sample in question was peripheral blood, obtained on day 0 of MenACWY control vaccination. These receptors all stem from an adult in good health. Each CDR3 is given with its conserved first and last residue. A D gene is named only where the DNA matches it firmly.

j_call: TRBJ1-1
d_call: .
v_call: TRBV11-1
cdr3_aa: CASSLPDRLEAFF

j_call: TRBJ2-5
d_call: TRBD1
v_call: TRBV24-1
cdr3_aa: CATSDTRGSQETQYF

j_call: TRBJ2-7
d_call: .
v_call: TRBV7-9
cdr3_aa: CASSSVSSYEQYF

j_call: TRBJ1-5
d_call: .
v_call: TRBV28
cdr3_aa: CASSFVEPQHF

j_call: TRBJ1-1
d_call: .
v_call: TRBV4-2
cdr3_aa: CASSQAGGQGEAFF

j_call: TRBJ2-7
d_call: TRBD2
v_call: TRBV5-1
cdr3_aa: CASSRKGGSLYEQYF

j_call: TRBJ1-2
d_call: .
v_call: TRBV7-9
cdr3_aa: CASSRGNYGYTF

j_call: TRBJ2-7
d_call: .
v_call: TRBV5-1
cdr3_aa: CASSIGQSYEQYF

j_call: TRBJ2-1
d_call: TRBD2
v_call: TRBV5-4
cdr3_aa: CAIAGLAGDEQFF

j_call: TRBJ1-2
d_call: TRBD1
v_call: TRBV19
cdr3_aa: CASSIDRGIVYGYTF

j_call: TRBJ2-7
d_call: TRBD2
v_call: TRBV7-6
cdr3_aa: CASSSATSGRASYEQYF

j_call: TRBJ2-5
d_call: TRBD2
v_call: TRBV7-9
cdr3_aa: CASSSGLAGLYQETQYF

j_call: TRBJ1-3
d_call: TRBD1
v_call: TRBV28
cdr3_aa: CASSPHLGQAGNTIYF

j_call: TRBJ1-5
d_call: .
v_call: TRBV2
cdr3_aa: CASSPQGPKEPQHF

j_call: TRBJ1-4
d_call: .
v_call: TRBV11-2
cdr3_aa: CASTLRGGANEKLFF

j_call: TRBJ2-2
d_call: TRBD2
v_call: TRBV5-4
cdr3_aa: CASSSGLAGAGTGELFF

j_call: TRBJ2-2
d_call: .
v_call: TRBV21-1
cdr3_aa: CASSNDRNTGELFF

j_call: TRBJ2-1
d_call: .
v_call: TRBV19
cdr3_aa: CASSIIQASEQFF

j_call: TRBJ2-6
d_call: .
v_call: TRBV3-1/TRBV3-2
cdr3_aa: CASSQYSGAGANVLTF

j_call: TRBJ2-1
d_call: TRBD2
v_call: TRBV9
cdr3_aa: CASSFGTSGRALVDEQFF

j_call: TRBJ2-7
d_call: .
v_call: TRBV7-2
cdr3_aa: CASSLVLDTGGEQYF

j_call: TRBJ2-3
d_call: TRBD2
v_call: TRBV4-1
cdr3_aa: CASSSGSGPGGDTQYF

j_call: TRBJ1-1
d_call: .
v_call: TRBV3-1/TRBV3-2
cdr3_aa: CASSQDSPEAFF

j_call: TRBJ1-3
d_call: .
v_call: TRBV6-5
cdr3_aa: CASSTGGGFGNTIYF

j_call: TRBJ1-2
d_call: TRBD1
v_call: TRBV6-5
cdr3_aa: CASRPGQGAIGYTF

j_call: TRBJ2-5
d_call: .
v_call: TRBV9
cdr3_aa: CASSPRTETQYF

j_call: TRBJ1-2
d_call: TRBD1
v_call: TRBV28
cdr3_aa: CASSTNRGYNYGYTF

j_call: TRBJ2-3
d_call: TRBD2
v_call: TRBV30
cdr3_aa: CAWGEGAGGITDTQYF

j_call: TRBJ1-2
d_call: .
v_call: TRBV5-1
cdr3_aa: CASSQGQGNGGYTF

j_call: TRBJ1-3
d_call: .
v_call: TRBV10-1
cdr3_aa: CASSESVSLGESGNTIYF

j_call: TRBJ1-1
d_call: .
v_call: TRBV6-4
cdr3_aa: CASSAGYGLLAEAFF

j_call: TRBJ2-1
d_call: TRBD2
v_call: TRBV24-1
cdr3_aa: CATSDPRTSGNEQFF

j_call: TRBJ1-2
d_call: .
v_call: TRBV2
cdr3_aa: CASSGDRNYGYTF

j_call: TRBJ2-7
d_call: TRBD1
v_call: TRBV11-3
cdr3_aa: CASSKGGTGSSYEQYF

j_call: TRBJ1-5
d_call: .
v_call: TRBV2
cdr3_aa: CASSDQGSNQPQHF

j_call: TRBJ2-7
d_call: TRBD1
v_call: TRBV7-2
cdr3_aa: CASSLAGTGVYEQYF

j_call: TRBJ2-3
d_call: .
v_call: TRBV7-8
cdr3_aa: CASSVSGSLHF

j_call: TRBJ1-1
d_call: .
v_call: TRBV9
cdr3_aa: CASSVSNLGEAFF

j_call: TRBJ2-1
d_call: TRBD1
v_call: TRBV9
cdr3_aa: CASSVAGTDNEQFF

j_call: TRBJ2-5
d_call: .
v_call: TRBV10-3
cdr3_aa: CATGGEDKQETQYF

j_call: TRBJ2-3
d_call: TRBD1
v_call: TRBV7-2
cdr3_aa: CASSHGQVPSDTQYF

j_call: TRBJ1-1
d_call: .
v_call: TRBV19
cdr3_aa: CASSPRWAEAFF

j_call: TRBJ1-5
d_call: .
v_call: TRBV6-5
cdr3_aa: CASSYMGGQPQHF

j_call: TRBJ1-1
d_call: TRBD1
v_call: TRBV7-2
cdr3_aa: CASSPGQGTEAFF

j_call: TRBJ1-5
d_call: .
v_call: TRBV19
cdr3_aa: CASSIQGFQPQHF

j_call: TRBJ2-1
d_call: .
v_call: TRBV4-2
cdr3_aa: CASSQDLLATNEQFF

j_call: TRBJ2-2
d_call: TRBD2
v_call: TRBV19
cdr3_aa: CASFRSGLAGSLGTGELFF

j_call: TRBJ1-4
d_call: .
v_call: TRBV12-3/TRBV12-4
cdr3_aa: CASRTLEKLFF

j_call: TRBJ2-3
d_call: .
v_call: TRBV5-5
cdr3_aa: CASSSGLRDGDTQYF

j_call: TRBJ1-6
d_call: .
v_call: TRBV27
cdr3_aa: CASSPTGGLNSPLHF

j_call: TRBJ1-4
d_call: .
v_call: TRBV7-9
cdr3_aa: CASSLLVGNNNEKLFF

j_call: TRBJ1-5
d_call: .
v_call: TRBV7-3
cdr3_aa: CASSLTPGPNQPQHF

j_call: TRBJ1-2
d_call: .
v_call: TRBV2
cdr3_aa: CASSETFKGYTF

j_call: TRBJ2-1
d_call: TRBD2
v_call: TRBV9
cdr3_aa: CASSWTSGRPLDEQFF

j_call: TRBJ1-5
d_call: .
v_call: TRBV5-6
cdr3_aa: CASSLSGGSNQPQHF

j_call: TRBJ2-3
d_call: .
v_call: TRBV6-4
cdr3_aa: CASSGRAGSGADTQYF

j_call: TRBJ2-7
d_call: .
v_call: TRBV9
cdr3_aa: CASSVDQDNYEQYF

j_call: TRBJ1-1
d_call: TRBD1
v_call: TRBV9
cdr3_aa: CASSALGQGNTEAFF

j_call: TRBJ2-6
d_call: .
v_call: TRBV9
cdr3_aa: CASSVGGANVLTF